This T cell receptor (beta chain) was found in a study of cytomegalovirus exposure and HLA in healthy donors. Germline lookup yields CDR1 LNHDA and CDR2 SQIVND (reference sequence). Trimming cost V 5 bases and J 7 bases, with 9 bases left between them. The CDR3 length is 12 residues. This table comes from immunoSEQ multiplex PCR, and its TCRdb copy is limited to in-frame clones, with some not included. The table includes some 40,000 clones, around 93% detected once. The sample consisted of PBMCs. The chain employs TRBV19 and TRBJ1-5, with D possibly matching TRBD1 (5 bases). This receptor was taken from a man aged 18 to 30 in good health and CMV-seronegative. The CDR3 sequence: CASSSGPQPQHF. The CDR3 DNA reads as TGTGCCAGTAGTTCAGGGCCCCAGCCCCAGCATTTT.